Listed below are T cell receptor beta chains from one sample, sequenced in a study of blood T cell repertoires in COVID-19. Assay: immunoSEQ multiplex PCR; the TCRdb copy retains only in-frame clones and omits some. Here the sample spans some 100,000 clones, about 86% being singletons. The sample was PBMCs or T cells enriched from blood (not recorded which). These receptors were obtained from a woman between 45 and 65 years old who had recovered from COVID-19. The CDR3 runs from the conserved cysteine through the conserved F or W. D genes are given only for firm matches. Only part of the rows carry a size: once, few, many, or a class if the clone is expanded.

abundance	j_gene	d_gene	v_gene	CDR3nt	CDR3aa
-	TRBJ2-7	-	TRBV2	TGTGCCAGCAGTGAAGCTATCAGGGGGGCGGGTGAGCAGTACTTC	CASSEAIRGAGEQYF
-	TRBJ1-1	TRBD1	TRBV30	TGTGCCTTCCCGATCGCGACAGGGGGCGGTGTGGACACTGAAGCTTTCTTT	CAFPIATGGGVDTEAFF
-	TRBJ1-1	-	TRBV5-4	TGTGCCGGCAGCCGGCGGGAAACGAACACTGAAGCTTTCTTT	CAGSRRETNTEAFF
-	TRBJ1-1	-	TRBV6-5	TGTGCCAGCAGTTACTCTCGCGGGACTGAAGCTTTCTTT	CASSYSRGTEAFF
-	TRBJ1-2	-	TRBV6-5	TGTGCCAGCAGTTACGGGACAAAAATAAGCTATGGCTACACCTTC	CASSYGTKISYGYTF
-	TRBJ1-1	-	TRBV5-6	TGTGCCAGCAGCCCCATCGCCACAGGCACTGAAGCTTTCTTT	CASSPIATGTEAFF
-	TRBJ2-5	TRBD2	TRBV3-1/TRBV3-2	TGTGCCAGCAGCCAAAATCCTAGCGGGAGTGAGACCCAGTACTTC	CASSQNPSGSETQYF
-	TRBJ1-4	TRBD1	TRBV7-9	TGTGCCAGCAGCTTAGGACAGGGGGCGGCGGCTAATGAAAAACTGTTTTTT	CASSLGQGAAANEKLFF
-	TRBJ2-7	TRBD1	TRBV27	TGTGCCAGCAGCCCCGACAGGGGAGGTTTAAACGAGCAGTACTTC	CASSPDRGGLNEQYF
once	TRBJ2-7	-	TRBV7-3	TGTGCCAGCAGCTGGGATATCAGCGGCCCCTACGAGCAGTACTTC	CASSWDISGPYEQYF
-	TRBJ2-7	-	TRBV19	TGTGCCAGTAGTATTAAGGAGGGGACCAGCGAGCAGTACTTC	CASSIKEGTSEQYF
-	TRBJ1-1	-	TRBV7-9	TGTGCCAGCAGTCACTCCGGGGGTACTGAAGCTTTCTTT	CASSHSGGTEAFF
-	TRBJ2-2	TRBD2	TRBV6-6	TGTGCCAGCACGTTTAGCGGGAGTCCTTCCGGGGAGCTGTTTTTT	CASTFSGSPSGELFF
-	TRBJ1-1	-	TRBV7-3	TGTGCCAGCTTAAGGTCGGCAGGGGATGTCTGGACTGAAGCTTTCTTT	CASLRSAGDVWTEAFF
-	TRBJ1-5	-	TRBV27	TGTGCCAGCAGTTTACAGGGGAGGGATCAGCCCCAGCATTTT	CASSLQGRDQPQHF
-	TRBJ1-5	TRBD1	TRBV4-1	TGCGCCAGCAGTCAACAGGGGGCAGGTAGCAATCAGCCCCAGCATTTT	CASSQQGAGSNQPQHF
-	TRBJ2-7	TRBD2	TRBV6-5	TGTGCCAGCAGTCAACTAGCGGGAGTTATGAACGAGCAGTACTTC	CASSQLAGVMNEQYF
-	TRBJ2-4	-	TRBV7-8	TGTGCCAGCAGCTTAGGAGTACCCAAAAACATTCAGTACTTC	CASSLGVPKNIQYF
once	TRBJ2-5	TRBD1	TRBV28	TGTGCCAGCAGCACAGGACAGGGGATCTCAGAGACCCAGTACTTC	CASSTGQGISETQYF
-	TRBJ1-5	-	TRBV27	TGTGCCAGCCGGACAGATATCAATCAGCCCCAGCATTTT	CASRTDINQPQHF
few	TRBJ1-1	-	TRBV7-9	TGTGCCAGCAGCTCCCCACCGGGCACTGAAGCTTTCTTT	CASSSPPGTEAFF
-	TRBJ1-1	-	TRBV28	TGTGCCAGCAGAAGTCAGGGATCTGAAGCTTTCTTT	CASRSQGSEAFF
-	TRBJ2-3	TRBD1	TRBV5-1	TGCGCCAGCAGCTCTATTCCCCAGACAGGGGGTTCAGATACGCAGTATTTT	CASSSIPQTGGSDTQYF
few	TRBJ1-5	-	TRBV5-1	TGCGCCAGCAGCTTGGAGGGGAGCAATCAGCCCCAGCATTTT	CASSLEGSNQPQHF
-	TRBJ1-6	TRBD1	TRBV19	TGTGCCAGTACTAGGACAGGAGTCAATAATTCACCCCTCCACTTT	CASTRTGVNNSPLHF
-	TRBJ2-2	TRBD1	TRBV19	TGTGCCAGTAGGGACAGGGGGGACCCCGGGGAGCTGTTTTTT	CASRDRGDPGELFF
-	TRBJ1-2	TRBD1	TRBV28	TGTGCCAGCAGTTTACTCGTACAGGGGGCGCGTGGCTACACCTTC	CASSLLVQGARGYTF
-	TRBJ2-7	TRBD2	TRBV3-1/TRBV3-2	TGTGCCAGCAGCCACACTAGCGTCACCTACGAGCAGTACTTC	CASSHTSVTYEQYF
-	TRBJ2-5	-	TRBV15	TGTGCCACCAGCAGAGGAAACAGACGTTCCCAAGAGACCCAGTACTTC	CATSRGNRRSQETQYF
-	TRBJ2-6	TRBD1	TRBV28	TGTGCCAGCAGTCCGGACAGGGGAAGCTCTGGGGCCAACGTCCTGACTTTC	CASSPDRGSSGANVLTF
-	TRBJ2-2	-	TRBV30	TGTGCCTGGAGTTTCGCCGGGGAGCTGTTTTTT	CAWSFAGELFF
few	TRBJ2-1	TRBD2	TRBV3-1/TRBV3-2	TGTGCCAGCAGCTTCCGGACTAGCGGGAGGATAGGCTCCTACAATGAGCAGTTCTTC	CASSFRTSGRIGSYNEQFF
-	TRBJ2-7	TRBD1	TRBV7-9	TGTGCCAGCAGCTTAGTTGGACAGGGGTCCTACGAGCAGTACTTC	CASSLVGQGSYEQYF